This is a list of T cell receptor beta chains from one sample in a study of CD4 and CD8 cells across lung adenocarcinoma regions. TCRdb reanalysed the PCR reads using MiXCR and keeps one entry per CDR3 protein. The table has around 18,000 distinct CDR3 sequences, about half seen once. Material: CD8+ T cells from the center of a lung tumor. The origin of the receptors is a female donor with lung adenocarcinoma. The CD4 and CD8 labels of this study may be unreliable. The CDR3 runs from the conserved cysteine through the conserved F or W. A D gene is named only where the DNA matches it firmly. Size is omitted from some rows. Given values are once, few, many or a class for expanded clones.

j_gene: TRBJ2-3
abundance: many
v_gene: TRBV6-1
d_gene: -
CDR3aa: CASRPERVHTDTQYF
CDR3nt: TGTGCCAGCAGACCGGAGCGGGTGCACACAGATACGCAGTATTTT

j_gene: TRBJ2-7
abundance: many
v_gene: TRBV6-1
d_gene: -
CDR3aa: CASSEPGKSYEQYF
CDR3nt: TGTGCCAGCAGTGAACCCGGGAAGTCCTACGAGCAGTACTTC

j_gene: TRBJ2-1
abundance: -
v_gene: TRBV10-2
d_gene: TRBD2
CDR3aa: CASSSWSSGGFEQFF
CDR3nt: TGCGCCAGCAGTTCTTGGTCTAGCGGGGGATTTGAGCAGTTCTTC

j_gene: TRBJ2-7
abundance: -
v_gene: TRBV7-2
d_gene: -
CDR3aa: CASSLGHRTDEQYF
CDR3nt: TGTGCCAGCAGCTTAGGGCATAGGACCGACGAGCAGTACTTC

j_gene: TRBJ2-3
abundance: -
v_gene: TRBV6-1
d_gene: -
CDR3aa: CASSIGQSTDTQYF
CDR3nt: TGTGCCAGCAGTATTGGACAGAGCACAGATACGCAGTATTTT

j_gene: TRBJ2-3
abundance: -
v_gene: TRBV10-2
d_gene: TRBD2
CDR3aa: CASRISSGDTQYF
CDR3nt: TGCGCCAGCAGGATTTCTAGCGGAGATACGCAGTATTTT

j_gene: TRBJ2-3
abundance: many
v_gene: TRBV4-2
d_gene: -
CDR3aa: CASSQVWGITDTQYF
CDR3nt: TGTGCCAGCAGCCAAGTGTGGGGTATCACAGATACGCAGTATTTT

j_gene: TRBJ2-3
abundance: -
v_gene: TRBV6-5
d_gene: -
CDR3aa: CASSYFSGHGYTDAQYF
CDR3nt: TGTGCCAGCAGTTACTTCTCAGGACATGGTTACACAGATGCGCAGTATTTT

j_gene: TRBJ1-2
abundance: -
v_gene: TRBV7-2
d_gene: -
CDR3aa: CASSLDSVYGYTF
CDR3nt: TGTGCCAGCAGCTTAGACAGCGTCTATGGCTACACCTTC

j_gene: TRBJ2-5
abundance: many
v_gene: TRBV6-2/TRBV6-3
d_gene: -
CDR3aa: CASRRLRQETQYF
CDR3nt: TGTGCCAGCAGAAGACTAAGACAAGAGACCCAGTACTTC

j_gene: TRBJ2-1
abundance: few
v_gene: TRBV7-2
d_gene: TRBD2
CDR3aa: CASSLDSGEHNEQFF
CDR3nt: TGTGCCAGCAGCTTAGATAGCGGGGAGCACAATGAGCAGTTCTTC

j_gene: TRBJ2-7
abundance: -
v_gene: TRBV6-1
d_gene: -
CDR3aa: CAYGETYEQYF
CDR3nt: TGTGCCTACGGTGAAACCTACGAGCAGTACTTC

j_gene: TRBJ2-5
abundance: many
v_gene: TRBV27
d_gene: TRBD2
CDR3aa: CASSSLAGDRETQYF
CDR3nt: TGTGCCAGCAGTTCGCTAGCGGGAGATCGGGAGACCCAGTACTTC